The clone carrying this T cell receptor beta chain was detected once. The data belong to a study of blood T cell repertoires in COVID-19. About the study: The study drew acute and convalescent COVID-19 samples from the United States, Italy and Spain.

From germline, CDR1 is LGHNA and CDR2 YNFKEQ. The CDR3 consists of 13 residues. Between the trimmed V and J ends, which lost 0 bases and 8 bases, there was a span of 10 bases. In the authors' methods: Estimation of nucleated cell counts relied on the amplification of reference gene primers. Repertoires were generated with immunoSEQ multiplex PCR, while TCRdb's copy carries only in-frame clones and drops some. V and J calls and clone size are given by that table; D and trimming were obtained from the DNA. Here the sample spans roughly 350,000 clones, approximately 81% being singletons. This clonotype was sampled from a woman aged 18-30 years with acute or convalescent COVID-19. The V call is TRBV4-2, the J call TRBJ1-1; TRBD1 is a possible D gene (5 bases). The sample comprised peripheral blood. The CDR3 bases are TGTGCCAGCAGCCAAGATATTGCAGGGGAAGCTTTCTTT. Amino acid sequence: CASSQDIAGEAFF.